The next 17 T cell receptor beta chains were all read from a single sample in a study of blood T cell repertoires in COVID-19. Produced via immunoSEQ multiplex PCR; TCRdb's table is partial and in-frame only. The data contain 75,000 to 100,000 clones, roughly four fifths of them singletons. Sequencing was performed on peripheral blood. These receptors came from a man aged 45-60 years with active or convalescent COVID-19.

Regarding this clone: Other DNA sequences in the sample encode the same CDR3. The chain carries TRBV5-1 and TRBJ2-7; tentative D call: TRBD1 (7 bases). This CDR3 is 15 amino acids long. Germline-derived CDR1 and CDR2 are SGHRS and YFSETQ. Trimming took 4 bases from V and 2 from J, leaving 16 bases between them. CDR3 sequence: CASSPGGTGTYEQYF. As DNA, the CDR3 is TGCGCCAGCAGCCCAGGGGGGACGGGCACCTACGAGCAGTACTTC.

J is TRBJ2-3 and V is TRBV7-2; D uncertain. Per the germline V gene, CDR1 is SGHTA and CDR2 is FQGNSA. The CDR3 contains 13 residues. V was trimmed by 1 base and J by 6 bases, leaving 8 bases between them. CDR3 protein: CASSLVPFDTQYF. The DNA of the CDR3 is TGTGCCAGCAGCTTAGTTCCCTTTGATACGCAGTATTTT.

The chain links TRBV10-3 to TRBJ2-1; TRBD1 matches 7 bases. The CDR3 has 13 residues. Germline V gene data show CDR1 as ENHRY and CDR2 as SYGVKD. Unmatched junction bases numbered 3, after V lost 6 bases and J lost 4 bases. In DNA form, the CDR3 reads TGTGCCATCAGGGGGACAGCTTACAATGAGCAGTTCTTC. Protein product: CAIRGTAYNEQFF.

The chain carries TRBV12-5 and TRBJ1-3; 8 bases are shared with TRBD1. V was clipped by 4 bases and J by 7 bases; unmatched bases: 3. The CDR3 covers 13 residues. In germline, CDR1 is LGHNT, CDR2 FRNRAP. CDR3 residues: CASGYTGGNTIYF. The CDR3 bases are TGTGCTAGTGGTTACACAGGGGGGAACACCATATATTTT.

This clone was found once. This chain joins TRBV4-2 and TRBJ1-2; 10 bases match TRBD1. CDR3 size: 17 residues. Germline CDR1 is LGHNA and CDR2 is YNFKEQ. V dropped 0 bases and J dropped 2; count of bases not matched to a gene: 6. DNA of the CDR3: TGTGCCAGCAGCCAAGACGAGGACAGGGGGAAAAACTATGGCTACACCTTC. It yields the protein CASSQDEDRGKNYGYTF.

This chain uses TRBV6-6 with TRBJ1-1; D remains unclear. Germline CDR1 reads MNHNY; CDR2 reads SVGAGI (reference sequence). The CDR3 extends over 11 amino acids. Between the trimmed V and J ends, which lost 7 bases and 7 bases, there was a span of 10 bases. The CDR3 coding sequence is TGTGCCAGCACTGGGCTGGGTGAAGCTTTCTTT. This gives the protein CASTGLGEAFF.

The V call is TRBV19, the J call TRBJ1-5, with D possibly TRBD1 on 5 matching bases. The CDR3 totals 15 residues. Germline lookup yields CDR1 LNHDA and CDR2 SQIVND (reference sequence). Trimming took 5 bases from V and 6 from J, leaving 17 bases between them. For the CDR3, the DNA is TGTGCCAGTAGTCCCTGGCAGGGTGCGGCTCAGCCCCAGCATTTT. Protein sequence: CASSPWQGAAQPQHF. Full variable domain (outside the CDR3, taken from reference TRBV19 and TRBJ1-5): DGGITQSPKYLFRKEGQNVTLSCEQNLNHDAMYWYRQDPGQGLRLIYYSQIVNDFQKGDIAEGYSVSREKKESFPLTVTSAQKNPTAFYLCASSPWQGAAQPQHFGDGTRLSIL.

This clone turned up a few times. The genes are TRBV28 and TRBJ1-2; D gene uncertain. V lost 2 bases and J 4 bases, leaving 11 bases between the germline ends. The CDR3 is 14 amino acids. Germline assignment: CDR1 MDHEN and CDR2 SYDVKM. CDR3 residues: CASSLGSEAYGYTF. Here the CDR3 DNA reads TGTGCCAGCAGTTTAGGATCGGAGGCCTATGGCTACACCTTC.

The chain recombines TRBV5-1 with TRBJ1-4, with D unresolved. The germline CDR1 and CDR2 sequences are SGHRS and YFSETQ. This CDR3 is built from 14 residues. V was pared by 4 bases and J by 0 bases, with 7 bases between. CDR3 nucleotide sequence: TGCGCCAGCAGCGAGGTATCAACTAATGAAAAACTGTTTTTT. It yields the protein CASSEVSTNEKLFF.

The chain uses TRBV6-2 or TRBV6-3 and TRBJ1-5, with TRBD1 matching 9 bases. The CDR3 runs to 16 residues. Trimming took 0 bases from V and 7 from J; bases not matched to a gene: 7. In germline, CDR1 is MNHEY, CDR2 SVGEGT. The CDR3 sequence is CASSYSTGGRNQPQHF. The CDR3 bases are TGTGCCAGCAGTTACTCAACAGGGGGCCGGAACCAGCCCCAGCATTTT.

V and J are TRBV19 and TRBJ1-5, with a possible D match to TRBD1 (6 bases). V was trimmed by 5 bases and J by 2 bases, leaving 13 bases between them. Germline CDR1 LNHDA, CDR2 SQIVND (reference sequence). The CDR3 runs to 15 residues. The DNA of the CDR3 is TGTGCCAGTAGTCCTCCGGGGGGCGGCAATCAGCCCCAGCATTTT. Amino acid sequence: CASSPPGGGNQPQHF.

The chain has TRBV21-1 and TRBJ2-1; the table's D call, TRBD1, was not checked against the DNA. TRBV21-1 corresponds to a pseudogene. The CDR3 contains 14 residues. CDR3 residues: CASSTRDIDNEQFF. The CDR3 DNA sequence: TGTGCCAGCAGCACCCGGGACATCGACAATGAGCAGTTCTTC.

The CDR3 coding sequence is TGTGCCAGCGTCGGGACAGATGAAAAACTGTTTTTT. The encoded protein is CASVGTDEKLFF. The chain links TRBV28 to TRBJ1-4, with TRBD1 identical over 7 bases. V shed 8 bases and J 6 bases; nucleotides not matched to a gene: 3. The CDR3 length is 12 residues. CDR1 and CDR2 from the germline V gene are MDHEN and SYDVKM.

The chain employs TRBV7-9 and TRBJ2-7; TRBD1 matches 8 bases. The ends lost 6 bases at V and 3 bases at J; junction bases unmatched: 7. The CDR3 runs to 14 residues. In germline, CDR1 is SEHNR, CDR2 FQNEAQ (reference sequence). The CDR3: CASSPGGASYEQYF. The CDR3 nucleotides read TGTGCCAGCAGTCCAGGGGGCGCCAGCTACGAGCAGTACTTC.

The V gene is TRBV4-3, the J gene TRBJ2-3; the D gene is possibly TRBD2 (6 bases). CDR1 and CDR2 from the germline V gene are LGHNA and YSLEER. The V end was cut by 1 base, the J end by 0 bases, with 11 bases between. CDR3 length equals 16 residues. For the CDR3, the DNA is TGCGCCAGCAGCCAAGCCAGCGGGTCAAGCACAGATACGCAGTATTTT. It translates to CASSQASGSSTDTQYF.

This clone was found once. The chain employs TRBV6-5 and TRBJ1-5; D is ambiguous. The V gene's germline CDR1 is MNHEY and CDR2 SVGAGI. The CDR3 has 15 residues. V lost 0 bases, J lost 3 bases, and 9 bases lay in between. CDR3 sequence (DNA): TGTGCCAGCAGTTACTCCGGGTCAGTCAATCAGCCCCAGCATTTT. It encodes CASSYSGSVNQPQHF.

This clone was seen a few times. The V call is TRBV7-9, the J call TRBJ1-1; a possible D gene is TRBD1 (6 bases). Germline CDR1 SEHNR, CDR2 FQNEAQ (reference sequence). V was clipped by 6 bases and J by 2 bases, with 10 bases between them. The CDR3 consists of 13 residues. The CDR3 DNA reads TGTGCCAGCAGGTTGGGGGCAAACACTGAAGCTTTCTTT. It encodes CASRLGANTEAFF.